This T cell receptor (beta chain) appears in the sequencing data of a study of vaccination and CD4 T cells after COVID-19. With respect to this clonotype: The antigen remains unidentified.

Oncomine TCR Beta short-read sequencing was applied to DNA from cultured CD4+ T cells. Someone extracted genomic DNA from cultured CD4+ T cells. Each CDR3 protein is one row after TCRdb ran MiXCR on the PCR reads. This table holds 10,000 or so distinct CDR3 sequences, over 65% found once. Treatment described: roughly ten-day PBMC culture with coronavirus spike peptide pools or control peptides (ViraFEST assay). The germline gives CDR1 SEHNR, CDR2 FQNEAQ (reference sequence). V lost 0 bases to trimming and J lost 8 bases, with 13 bases between them. CDR3 length: 14 residues. The V and J genes are TRBV7-9 and TRBJ1-2; no reliable D call. The receptor's source is a human donor who had recovered from COVID-19. Sequencing was done on a sample of CD4+ T cells from blood, cultured in vitro. CDR3 sequence (DNA): TGTGCCAGCAGCTTAGCGGGGAGAAACATGGGCTACACCTTC. Amino acid sequence: CASSLAGRNMGYTF.